This is a list of T cell receptor beta chains from one sample in a study of cytomegalovirus exposure and HLA in healthy donors. Using immunoSEQ multiplex PCR, the repertoire was profiled, and TCRdb retains in-frame clones only, with some absent. The data contain some 94,000 clones, 69% of them seen just once; the ten biggest clones take up roughly 2.7%. The specimen sequenced was PBMCs. The receptors here all came from a man between 50 and 59 years old in good health and CMV-seronegative. The CDR3 runs from the conserved cysteine through the conserved F or W. A D gene is named only where the DNA matches it firmly. The size entry is marked missing in some rows and otherwise reads once, few, many or a size class.

clone_size | j_call | d_call | v_call | cdr3_nt | cdr3_aa
. | TRBJ1-2 | . | TRBV5-6 | TGTGCCAGCAGCTTCGACAGGTACCTTCCTAACTATGGCTACACCTTC | CASSFDRYLPNYGYTF
once | TRBJ1-1 | . | TRBV11-2 | TGTGCCAGCAGCTTAGTGGGAGGGGACACTGAAGCTTTCTTT | CASSLVGGDTEAFF
once | TRBJ1-2 | TRBD1 | TRBV6-5 | TGTGCCACCACGGAGGGGGCGGAAGGCTACACCTTC | CATTEGAEGYTF
. | TRBJ2-1 | TRBD2 | TRBV18 | TGTGCCAGCTCACCGAGCCAAGCGGGAGGGATAAATGAGCAGTTCTTC | CASSPSQAGGINEQFF
. | TRBJ2-1 | . | TRBV6-1 | TGTGCCAGCGGGGCGGCAGACTCCTACAATGAGCAGTTCTTC | CASGAADSYNEQFF
once | TRBJ1-2 | . | TRBV6-6 | TGTGCCAGCAGTTACCGTCACTATGGCTACACCTTC | CASSYRHYGYTF
. | TRBJ2-5 | TRBD2 | TRBV2 | TGTGCCAGCAGTGAACGCTCGGGGGGGAAAGAGACCCAGTACTTC | CASSERSGGKETQYF
. | TRBJ2-5 | . | TRBV27 | TGTGCCTTTATGCGATCCCACGAGACCCAGTACTTC | CAFMRSHETQYF
. | TRBJ2-3 | TRBD2 | TRBV5-1 | TGCGCCACCAGACTAGCGTCTAGCACAGATACGCAGTATTTT | CATRLASSTDTQYF
. | TRBJ2-7 | TRBD1 | TRBV19 | TGTGCCAGTAGTGTGACCGGGACAGGGGGCAGGGAGCAGTACTTC | CASSVTGTGGREQYF